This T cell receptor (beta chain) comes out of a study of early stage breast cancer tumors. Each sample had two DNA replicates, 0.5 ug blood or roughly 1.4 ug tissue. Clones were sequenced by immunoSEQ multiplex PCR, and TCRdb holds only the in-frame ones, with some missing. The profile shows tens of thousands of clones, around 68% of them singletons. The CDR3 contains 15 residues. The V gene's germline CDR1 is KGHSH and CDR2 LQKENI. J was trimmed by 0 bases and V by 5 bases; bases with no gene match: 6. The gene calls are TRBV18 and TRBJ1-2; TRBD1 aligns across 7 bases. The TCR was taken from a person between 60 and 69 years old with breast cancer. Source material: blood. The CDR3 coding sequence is TGTGCCAGCTCAAAGGACAGGACCGCTAACTATGGCTACACCTTC. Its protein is CASSKDRTANYGYTF.